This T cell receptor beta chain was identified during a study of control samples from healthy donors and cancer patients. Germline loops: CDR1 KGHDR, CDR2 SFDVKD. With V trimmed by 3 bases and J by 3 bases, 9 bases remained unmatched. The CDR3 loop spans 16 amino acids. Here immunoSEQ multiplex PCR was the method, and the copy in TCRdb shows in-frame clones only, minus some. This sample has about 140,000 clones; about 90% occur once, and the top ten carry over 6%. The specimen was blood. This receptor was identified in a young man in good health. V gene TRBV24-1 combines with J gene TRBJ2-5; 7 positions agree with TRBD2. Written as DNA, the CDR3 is TGTGCCACCAGTGATAACGGCGCAGGGAGGGAAGAGACCCAGTACTTC. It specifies CATSDNGAGREETQYF.